The 10 T cell receptor beta chains given below trace back to one sample, sequenced in a study of chemoradiotherapy in HPV16-positive cancers. The method was immunoSEQ multiplex PCR; TCRdb's version includes in-frame clones alone and lacks a portion of them. The sample lists roughly 15,000 clones; over 85% were seen once. Material: tumor tissue, obtained from a patient who underwent chemoradiotherapy. The receptors come from a human donor with HPV-associated anogenital cancer.

The chain employs TRBV7-8 and TRBJ2-3; no reliable D call. The CDR3 sequence is 14 residues long. The V gene lost 3 bases and the J gene lost 2 bases, with 9 bases spanning the gap. CDR1 SGHVS and CDR2 FQNEAQ come from the germline V gene. In DNA form, the CDR3 reads TGTGCCAGCAGCTTCCACCCGAACACAGATACGCAGTATTTT. Amino acids: CASSFHPNTDTQYF.

A remark on this clone: One junction end does not reproduce the germline sequence, and a read error may be involved. The chain joins TRBV5-8 to TRBJ2-2; TRBD2 aligns across 9 bases. This CDR3 is built from 15 residues. The V gene's germline CDR1 is SGHTS and CDR2 YDEGEE. CDR3 sequence reads: CASILGLAPTGELFF. CDR3 coding DNA: TGTGCCAGCATCTTGGGACTAGCACCTACCGGGGAGCTGTTTTTT.

The chain employs TRBV2 and TRBJ2-3, with 14 bases that match TRBD2. Germline trimming cut 4 bases from V and 2 bases from J; bases unmatched to any gene: 5. Germline CDR1 SNHLY, CDR2 FYNNEI. This CDR3 region has 17 residues. This chain's CDR3 is CASSGRGLAGVTDTQYF. In DNA form, the CDR3 reads TGTGCCAGCAGTGGGCGGGGACTAGCGGGAGTCACAGATACGCAGTATTTT.

The J gene is TRBJ1-2, the V gene TRBV4-3; D is unclear. The V and J ends lost 1 base and 4 bases respectively, with 7 bases between them. This CDR3 comprises 13 residues. Per the germline V gene, CDR1 is LGHNA and CDR2 is YSLEER. CDR3 loop: CASSQVASYGYTF. The CDR3 bases are TGCGCCAGCAGCCAAGTAGCTTCCTATGGCTACACCTTC.

V gene TRBV9 combines with J gene TRBJ1-5, with a weak D call TRBD1 (5 bases). V gave up 0 bases and J gave up 5 bases, with 12 bases separating them. CDR3 size: 15 residues. CDR1 is SGDLS, CDR2 YYNGEE, per germline. The CDR3 reads CASSVEGQAHQPQHF. CDR3 DNA sequence: TGTGCCAGCAGCGTAGAGGGGCAGGCCCATCAGCCCCAGCATTTT.

The chain's CDR3 is CATQDLAKNIQYF. The CDR3 DNA follows: TGCGCCACCCAAGATCTAGCCAAAAACATTCAGTACTTC. V and J are TRBV10-2 and TRBJ2-4; no firm D call. V lost 10 bases and J 0 bases, leaving 10 bases between the germline ends. Germline-derived CDR1 and CDR2 are WSHSY and SAAADI. The CDR3 covers 13 residues.

V is TRBV15 and J is TRBJ2-1; weak D call: TRBD2 (7 bases). The CDR3 runs to 15 residues. The germline V gene encodes CDR1 LNHNV and CDR2 YYDKDF (reference sequence). V lost 3 bases to trimming and J lost 3 bases, with 12 bases between them. The CDR3 DNA follows: TGTGCCACCAGCAGTGGGGGGGCATACTACAATGAGCAGTTCTTC. It yields the protein CATSSGGAYYNEQFF.

The chain links TRBV5-1 to TRBJ2-7, with D unclear. Germline CDR1 is SGHRS and CDR2 is YFSETQ. V lost 3 bases, J lost 3 bases, and 13 bases lay in between. The CDR3 is 14 residues long. Here the CDR3 DNA reads TGCGCCAGCAGCTCAGGTGGGTTAGGCTACGAGCAGTACTTC. Its protein is CASSSGGLGYEQYF.

The chain carries TRBV11-2 and TRBJ1-6, with D uncertain. The germline gives CDR1 SGHAT, CDR2 FQNNGV. This CDR3 region has 13 residues. The ends were cut back, 7 bases at V and 9 bases at J, with 13 bases in the middle. The CDR3 is CASTTLGFSPLHF. In DNA form, the CDR3 reads TGTGCCAGCACCACCCTCGGGTTTTCACCCCTCCACTTT.

The chain is built from TRBV6-1 and TRBJ1-2; no definite D call. Trimming left V 8 bases short and J 0 bases short, with 7 bases between. Per germline, CDR1 MNHNS and CDR2 SASEGT. CDR3 size: 12 residues. CDR3 region: CASGLANYGYTF. In nucleotides, the CDR3 is TGTGCCAGCGGATTAGCTAACTATGGCTACACCTTC.